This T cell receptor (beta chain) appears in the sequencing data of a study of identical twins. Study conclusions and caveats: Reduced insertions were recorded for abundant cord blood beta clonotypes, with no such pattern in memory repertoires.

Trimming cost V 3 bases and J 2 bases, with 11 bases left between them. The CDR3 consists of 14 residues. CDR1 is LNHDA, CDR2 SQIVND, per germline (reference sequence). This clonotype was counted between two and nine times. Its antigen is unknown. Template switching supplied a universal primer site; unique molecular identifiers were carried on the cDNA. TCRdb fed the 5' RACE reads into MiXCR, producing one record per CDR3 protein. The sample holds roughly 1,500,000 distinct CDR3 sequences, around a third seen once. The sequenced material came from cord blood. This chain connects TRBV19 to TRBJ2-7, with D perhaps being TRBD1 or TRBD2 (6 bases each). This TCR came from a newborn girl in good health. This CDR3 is CASSIRGGTYEQYF. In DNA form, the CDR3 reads TGTGCCAGTAGTATCAGGGGAGGCACCTACGAGCAGTACTTC.